The 32 T cell receptor beta chains reported below all come from one sample, sequenced in a study of T cell clusters in autoimmune cytopenias (dated by TCRdb to between 2017 and 2020). For each sample, TRB amplification used about 240 ng of peripheral blood genomic DNA, equal to approximately 38,000 genome equivalents. These reads were obtained on an Illumina MiSeq. TRB rearrangements were amplified by multiplex PCR using a touch-down protocol with TRB-A and TRB-B primer pools mixed in one tube. TCRdb reprocessed the reads, and each CDR3 protein sequence is entered once, without DNA. The sample's own table lists 5,500 to 6,500 distinct CDR3 sequences. The top ten hold approximately 7.6% of the sample. A further study also used this sample, focusing on T cell repertoires in aging, cancer and after chemotherapy.

Sequenced material: peripheral blood. These receptors were obtained from a human donor in good health.

This clonotype ranks as medium-sized in terms of frequency. V usage is TRBV6-5 and J usage is TRBJ1-4. The germline V gene has CDR1 MNHEY and CDR2 SVGAGI. The CDR3 sequence is 14 residues long. CDR3: CASSYGGNDEKLFF.

This clonotype is labeled medium-sized based on frequency. The CDR3 protein is CASSWDGRYEQYF. The V call is TRBV27, the J call TRBJ2-7; TCRdb picks TRBD1, but there is no DNA to check that call. Germline-derived CDR1 and CDR2 are MNHEY and SMNVEV (reference sequence). The CDR3 sequence is 13 residues long.

This clonotype is identified as medium-sized (0.01 to 0.1%) from frequency. The chain uses TRBV27 and TRBJ2-7; the TRBD1 assignment by TCRdb is unverifiable without DNA. The CDR3 consists of 14 residues. CDR1 is MNHEY, CDR2 SMNVEV, per germline (reference sequence). The CDR3 here is CASSYRQGAYEQYF.

This chain joins TRBV6-2 or TRBV6-3 and TRBJ2-3; TCRdb calls TRBD2, which cannot be checked without DNA. CDR3 size: 15 residues. Germline assignment: CDR1 MNHEY and CDR2 SVGEGT. The CDR3 loop is CASIRSGRSTDTQYF.

Here the CDR3 reads CASSKVVPGQGTYEQYF. The chain joins TRBV13 to TRBJ2-7; TCRdb reports TRBD1, a call that lacks DNA to check it against. Per germline, CDR1 PRHDT and CDR2 FYEKMQ (reference sequence). The CDR3 runs 17 residues.

The chain has TRBV4-2 and TRBJ2-7; TCRdb returns TRBD2, unconfirmable since there is no DNA. Germline CDR1 is LGHNA and CDR2 is YNFKEQ. The CDR3 contains 19 residues. This CDR3 is CASSQDWASGVGPSYEQYF.

Judged by frequency, this clonotype is medium-sized. V gene TRBV6-6 combines with J gene TRBJ2-1; as DNA is missing, the TRBD2 call by TCRdb cannot be tested. Germline CDR1 reads MNHNY; CDR2 reads SVGAGI (reference sequence). CDR3 length: 13 amino acids. CDR3 protein: CASSFYGWDEQFF.

This clonotype shows up as medium-sized by frequency. The J gene is TRBJ1-2, the V gene TRBV27; TCRdb indicates TRBD1, and absent DNA this call remains unverified. There are 13 residues in the CDR3. Germline V gives CDR1 MNHEY, CDR2 SMNVEV (reference sequence). This CDR3 is CASSPSGVFGYTF.

Considering frequency, this clonotype is medium-sized. The V gene is TRBV19, the J gene TRBJ2-3; TCRdb's D gene call, TRBD2, goes unchecked for lack of DNA. Germline loops: CDR1 LNHDA, CDR2 SQIVND (reference sequence). The CDR3 loop spans 17 amino acids. CDR3 sequence reads: CASSRGVAGGNTDTQYF.

The V call is TRBV30, the J call TRBJ1-5; TCRdb selects TRBD1, and the lack of DNA leaves this call unchecked. The CDR3 spans 13 residues. Germline values: CDR1 GTSNPN, CDR2 SVGIG (reference sequence). CDR3 protein: CAWGQGNNQPQHF.

J is TRBJ1-1 and V is TRBV7-9; without DNA, the TCRdb call of TRBD1 cannot be checked. In germline, CDR1 is SEHNR, CDR2 FQNEAQ (reference sequence). The CDR3 runs 15 residues. CDR3 in amino acids: CASSLQTGMNTEAFF.

The chain links TRBV7-9 to TRBJ1-4; TCRdb's assignment of TRBD1 cannot be checked, as there is no DNA. The CDR3 totals 13 residues. The germline V gene encodes CDR1 SEHNR and CDR2 FQNEAQ (reference sequence). The CDR3 protein is CASRGPINEKLFF.

CDR3 in amino acids: CASSLSNRPGGTNEKLFF. The J gene is TRBJ1-4, the V gene TRBV7-9. Germline values: CDR1 SEHNR, CDR2 FQNEAQ (reference sequence). CDR3 length equals 18 residues.

This clonotype is labeled large (0.1 to 1%) based on frequency. The chain couples TRBV29-1 to TRBJ2-1; TCRdb outputs TRBD1, but without DNA this stays unchecked. CDR1 and CDR2 (germline): SQVTM, ANQGSEA. The CDR3 contains 12 residues. The CDR3 loop is CSVAYSRDEQFF.

The V gene is TRBV4-2, the J gene TRBJ2-4. CDR3 length equals 14 residues. Germline V gives CDR1 LGHNA, CDR2 YNFKEQ. CDR3 in amino acids: CASSQDPGQNIQYF.

This clonotype shows up as medium-sized by frequency. The chain carries TRBV18 and TRBJ2-1. The CDR3 is 15 amino acids. Germline lookup yields CDR1 KGHSH and CDR2 LQKENI. CDR3 sequence reads: CASSPPPIGYNEQFF.

The rearrangement links TRBV12-5 to TRBJ2-1. Germline assignment: CDR1 LGHNT and CDR2 FRNRAP. CDR3 length: 16 amino acids. The chain's CDR3 is CASGLVPNRDYNEQFF.

This clonotype ranks as medium-sized (0.01 to 0.1%) in terms of frequency. This chain links TRBV30 with TRBJ2-3. CDR3 size: 14 residues. Germline V CDR1 and CDR2: GTSNPN, SVGIG (reference sequence). CDR3 loop: CAWSLALSTDTQYF.

The chain combines TRBV30 with TRBJ1-5; TCRdb reports TRBD1, a call that lacks DNA to check it against. This CDR3 region has 14 residues. CDR1 GTSNPN and CDR2 SVGIG come from the germline V gene (reference sequence). CDR3 region: CAWSLTGFSQPQHF.

This clonotype is deemed medium-sized by its frequency. V and J are TRBV6-5 and TRBJ1-2; TCRdb outputs TRBD1, but without DNA this stays unchecked. Per germline, CDR1 MNHEY and CDR2 SVGAGI. The CDR3 contains 14 residues. The CDR3 region is CASSYIAGTYGYTF.

The rearrangement links TRBV6-4 to TRBJ2-2; lacking DNA, the TRBD2 call made by TCRdb goes unchecked. The CDR3 spans 16 residues. Germline V gives CDR1 MRHNA, CDR2 SNTAGT. The CDR3 sequence is CASSPLAGDNTGELFF.

The V call is TRBV6-2 or TRBV6-3, the J call TRBJ1-3. The CDR3 loop spans 16 amino acids. Germline CDR1 MNHEY, CDR2 SVGEGT. This chain's CDR3 is CASSYVGRPSGNTIYF.

The chain uses TRBV6-6 and TRBJ1-5. Germline V gives CDR1 MNHNY, CDR2 SVGAGI (reference sequence). This CDR3 contains 13 residues. CDR3 region: CASSRQLNQPQHF.

The chain links TRBV28 to TRBJ1-2; TCRdb designates TRBD1, a call that cannot be tested without DNA. This CDR3 is built from 15 residues. From germline, CDR1 is MDHEN and CDR2 SYDVKM. The CDR3 here is CASSSPGQEVYGYTF.

The chain couples TRBV4-2 to TRBJ2-1; TCRdb's D call, TRBD2, is unchecked because there is no DNA. Looked up from germline, CDR1 is LGHNA and CDR2 is YNFKEQ. The CDR3 consists of 17 residues. The chain's CDR3 is CASSQEERGVNYNEQFF.

V usage is TRBV18 and J usage is TRBJ2-7; TCRdb selects TRBD2, and the lack of DNA leaves this call unchecked. Looked up from germline, CDR1 is KGHSH and CDR2 is LQKENI. This CDR3 is 16 amino acids long. The CDR3 loop is CASSPRPSGFPYEQYF. The full variable domain, completed using reference TRBV18 and TRBJ2-7, is NAGVMQNPRHLVRRRGQEARLRCSPMKGHSHVYWYRQLPEEGLKFMVYLQKENIIDESGMPKERFSAEFPKEGPSILRIQQVVRGDSAAYFCASSPRPSGFPYEQYFGPGTRLTVT.

This rearrangement joins TRBV10-3 to TRBJ2-7; TCRdb calls TRBD1, which cannot be checked without DNA. Germline CDR1 ENHRY, CDR2 SYGVKD. The CDR3 length is 17 residues. The CDR3 reads CAISRSARGKSSYEQYF.

The chain is built from TRBV5-8 and TRBJ2-1; no DNA is available, so the TRBD1 call from TCRdb remains unchecked. This CDR3 has 11 amino acids. The germline V gene has CDR1 SGHTS and CDR2 YDEGEE. The CDR3 loop reads CASSLDGGPFF.

The V gene is TRBV5-5, the J gene TRBJ1-1; no DNA is available, so the TRBD1 call from TCRdb remains unchecked. The CDR3 sequence is 15 residues long. Germline V gene data show CDR1 as SGHKS and CDR2 as YYEKEE (reference sequence). CDR3 residues: CASSLATGGYTEAFF.

This clonotype ranks as medium-sized (0.01 to 0.1%) in terms of frequency. The rearrangement uses TRBV15 and TRBJ2-7. The CDR3 is made up of 16 amino acids. CDR1 is LNHNV and CDR2 is YYDKDF in the germline V gene (reference sequence). CDR3 residues: CATSRDRQSSGYEQYF.

This clonotype shows up as medium-sized by frequency. The J gene is TRBJ2-5, the V gene TRBV19. This CDR3 region has 13 residues. The germline V gene encodes CDR1 LNHDA and CDR2 SQIVND (reference sequence). CDR3 sequence reads: CASSITSQETQYF.

According to its frequency, this clonotype is medium-sized. This CDR3 is CASSYQPDLSVVLFF. The chain combines TRBV18 with TRBJ1-4. The germline V gene has CDR1 KGHSH and CDR2 LQKENI. This CDR3 spans 15 amino acids. The whole variable domain, remainder taken from reference TRBV18 and TRBJ1-4, is NAGVMQNPRHLVRRRGQEARLRCSPMKGHSHVYWYRQLPEEGLKFMVYLQKENIIDESGMPKERFSAEFPKEGPSILRIQQVVRGDSAAYFCASSYQPDLSVVLFFGSGTQLSVL.